This T cell receptor beta chain was profiled in a study of T-cell reconstitution after alpha-beta-depleted transplantation in children. Study observations and caveats: Surviving recipient T cells and thymic progenitors underlay high day-60 TCRbeta diversity in some patients. The main origin of T-cell counts and diversity one year after transplant was newly produced T cells.

There are a few counts of this clonotype. The antigen remains undetermined. Construction of the TCRbeta library involved unique molecular identifiers. TCRdb recomputed calls from the PCR reads with MiXCR, one row per CDR3 protein. The sample records hundreds of thousands of distinct CDR3 sequences, under 15% being singletons. The sequence was obtained from a male patient younger than 18 who had a stem cell transplant for acute myeloid leukemia, so the T cells may come from the graft donor. The sequencing used PBMCs, mostly from graft donor cells, collected 360 days after TCRalphabeta/CD19-depleted stem cell transplant.

The CDR3 here is CASSISPLASGSYNEQFF. The CDR3 region has the DNA TGTGCCAGTAGTATATCGCCCTTGGCTAGCGGGTCCTACAATGAGCAGTTCTTC. This chain links TRBV19 with TRBJ2-1, with 8 bases that match TRBD2. J lost 1 base, V lost 2 bases, and 10 bases had no gene match. The CDR3 totals 18 residues. Germline V gene data show CDR1 as LNHDA and CDR2 as SQIVND (reference sequence).